The source of this T cell receptor beta chain is a study of shared clonotypes between healthy human individuals. The CDR3 runs 15 residues. Looked up from germline, CDR1 is LNHDA and CDR2 is SQIVND (reference sequence). Unmatched junction bases numbered 6, after V lost 5 bases and J lost 4 bases. Each of the donors was a healthy adult who was HIV-negative and had not had a recent acute infection or vaccination. Donors, without exception, were Caucasian adults residing in Nashville, Tennessee. This table comes from immunoSEQ multiplex PCR, and its TCRdb copy is limited to in-frame clones, with some not included. The sample has fewer than 850,000 clones, approximately 75% seen once. General study results and limits: Although depth was large, rarefaction showed that sequencing of the sorted subsets was incomplete. When naive CD4 clonotypes were compared across a few donors, around 5% were shared.

As regards this clone: Its antigen is currently unknown. The same CDR3 arises from other DNA sequences in this sample as well.

The J gene is TRBJ2-3, the V gene TRBV19; 10 bases agree with TRBD2. Sequencing was carried out using memory CD4+ T cells sorted from blood. Indicated subset: CD45RA-negative fraction. This TCR derives from a woman younger than 45 in good health. The CDR3 spells CASSPLAGAADTQYF. The CDR3 DNA is TGTGCCAGTAGTCCCCTAGCGGGAGCCGCAGATACGCAGTATTTT.